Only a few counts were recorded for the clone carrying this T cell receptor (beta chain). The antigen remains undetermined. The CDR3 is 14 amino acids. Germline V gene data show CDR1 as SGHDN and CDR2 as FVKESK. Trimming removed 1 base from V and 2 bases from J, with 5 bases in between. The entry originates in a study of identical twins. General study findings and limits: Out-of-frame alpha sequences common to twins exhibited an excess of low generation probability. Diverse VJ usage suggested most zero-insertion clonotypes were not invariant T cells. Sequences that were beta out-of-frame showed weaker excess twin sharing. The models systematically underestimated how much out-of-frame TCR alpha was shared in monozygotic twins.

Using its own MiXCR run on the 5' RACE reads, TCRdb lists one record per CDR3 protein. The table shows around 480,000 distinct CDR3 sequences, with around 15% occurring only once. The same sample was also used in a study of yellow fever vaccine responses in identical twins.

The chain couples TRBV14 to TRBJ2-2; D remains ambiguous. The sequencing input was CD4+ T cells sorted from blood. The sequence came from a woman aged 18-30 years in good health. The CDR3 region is CASSQVLNTGELFF. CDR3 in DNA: TGTGCCAGCAGCCAAGTTCTAAACACCGGGGAGCTGTTTTTT.